The present entry profiles one T cell receptor (beta chain) with its context. Treatment meaning: some 20 received Ad26.COV2.S at low or high dose, single or two shots; about five received placebo; per-sample allocation not given. It was on day 63 after the first vaccine or placebo injection that samples were taken. Spike of the Wuhan-strain SARS-CoV-2 was expressed by an Ad26 vector, which formed the vaccine. CDR3 length: 13 residues. Germline V gene sequence: CDR1 MNHEY, CDR2 SMNVEV (reference sequence). The germline V and J ends were trimmed by 7 bases and 0 bases, with 7 bases remaining between them. The data belong to a study of Ad26.COV2.S vaccination and SARS-CoV-2 variants. Study details: Each vaccinee took Ad26.COV2.S intramuscularly, once or twice 56 days apart.

Libraries were prepared by immunoSEQ multiplex PCR; TCRdb keeps only in-frame clonotypes and omits some of them. The sample comprises fewer than 900,000 clones, 70% to 90% of which are singletons, and roughly 1.5% rests with the top ten. The receptor comes from a person between 18 and 59 years old who received the Ad26.COV2.S COVID-19 vaccine or a placebo. The chain joins TRBV27 to TRBJ2-4; no definite D call. Sequenced material: peripheral blood, taken in a trial of Ad26.COV2.S vaccine versus placebo. DNA of the CDR3: TGTGCCAGCATGACTGTAGCCAAAAACATTCAGTACTTC. Translation: CASMTVAKNIQYF.